This TCR beta chain was obtained from a study of identical twins (dated by TCRdb to the mid-2010s). About the study as a whole: TCR alpha and beta repertoires from monozygotic twins, unrelated adults of various ages and cord blood were deep-sequenced to test whether fetal clonotypes persist. To rule out contamination, the twin experiments were replicated at different times with different library preparation protocols.

Every donor was a healthy Caucasian. Three unrelated non-twin adults were also sequenced: a male aged 18 to 30, a male aged 50 to 60 and a female aged 50 to 60. Using Miltenyi CD45RO+ enrichment and human naive T-cell isolation kits, memory (CD45RO+) and naive T cells were isolated from PBMC. V lost 5 bases and J lost 2 bases, and the count of bases not matched to a germline gene is 7. From a lookup of the germline V gene, CDR1 and CDR2 are SGHVS and FNYEAQ. The CDR3 measures 15 amino acids from cysteine to phenylalanine. This entry keeps only the CDR3 DNA: 45 bases, framed from base 1. This clonotype was recorded a few times. There is no known antigen for this receptor. The record has no base qualities; no much larger clone is one base away. Preparation of the library involved 5' RACE. The sequencing machine was an Illumina HiSeq 2000. A universal primer binding site was introduced by template switching, and a unique molecular identifier was present in the final cDNA, enabling accurate counting of TCR cDNA molecules. Specific primers in the conserved constant-segment region were used to synthesize first-strand cDNA for the TCR alpha and beta chains. To control for contamination, each cDNA library was double barcoded with a SMART-Mk sample barcode plus Illumina barcodes. TruSeq adapter sequences and Illumina sample barcodes were added in two successive PCR steps. The Illumina HiSeq platform was used with custom primers to sequence TCR alpha and beta cDNA libraries. On the authors' methods: MiGEC processed the raw reads to extract unique molecular identifiers, while MiXCR was used to determine the CDR3 positions. Recombination models were inferred per individual with the repgenHMM and IGoR tools using an EM algorithm. Shared clonotypes were analyzed with the tcR package in R, and sharing was normalized by the product of cloneset sizes. Out-of-frame nonproductive sequences were analyzed to study raw recombination free of thymic and clonal selection effects. TCRdb passed the public sequencing reads through fastp at Q25 and MiXCR, retaining productive beta sequences. One record per CDR3 amino acid sequence lists the most common genes and DNA. The V and J calls were not made by the authors but by TCRdb's processing. The table for this sample lists more than 650,000 distinct CDR3 sequences; 6.1% of them were counted only once. 1.5% to 2% of the sample lies in the top ten.

What the authors observed across the whole study: Fewer insertions were carried by abundant cord blood beta clonotypes; a weaker similar trend was observed in young adult naive repertoires, while no such trend was observed in memory repertoires. In beta out-of-frame sequences, excess twin sharing was weaker, because having fewer shared sequences lowered the signal-to-noise ratio. Out-of-frame TCR alpha sharing in monozygotic twins was systematically underestimated by recombination models, whereas sharing between unrelated individuals was in agreement with the recombination models. Compared with coincidental sharing between unrelated individuals, out-of-frame TCR alpha sequences shared between twins showed an excess of sequences with low generation probability. Zero-insertion analyses could be partly confounded by invariant T cells such as MAIT and iNKT, although diverse VJ usage argued against such confounding for most clonotypes. Because the same donors could not be followed over many years, the conclusions depended on cross-sectional statistical analysis.

This TCR was sampled from a man between 18 and 29 years old in good health. The sample comprised naive T cells sorted from blood. In the paper's terms, the cell subset or site label means: cells isolated with a human naive T-cell isolation kit. Recombination connected TRBV7-6 to TRBJ2-3; 7 central bases correspond to TRBD2. CDR3 reads: CASSPGRGNTDTQYF. In nucleotide form, the sequence is TGTGCCAGCAGCCCGGGGCGGGGGAACACAGATACGCAGTATTTT.